This record looks at one TCR beta chain sequence and its context. The antigen this receptor binds is unknown. Base qualities are not provided; no much larger clone lies one nucleotide away. The record originates from a study of CD8 T cells in Susac syndrome (dated by TCRdb to about 2019). General notes on the study: The study used repertoire sequencing to test whether antigen drove CD8+ T cell activation and differentiation in Susac syndrome.

RNA was extracted with the RNeasy kit and roughly 0.45 to 1 ug was reverse transcribed using random hexamers. The immunoSEQ multiplex PCR assay, covering 54 Vbeta and 13 Jbeta segments, was used to amplify TCR beta CDR3 regions. PCR amplification bias was corrected by using a synthetic template baseline for primer optimization and computational correction. The study's own analysis went as follows. Reads were assigned to V, D and J genes according to IMGT and analyzed in immunoSEQ Analyzer, with only productive sequences retained. Clonality was computed as one minus Shannon entropy normalized by log2 of the number of productive unique sequences. For each patient and control, public and private clones were evaluated among the 100 most prevalent clones. Clones were defined as Susac-specific if absent from the healthy and MS cohorts, from approximately 1,100 published viral clones and from other ImmuneACCESS disease sequences. The public reads were reanalyzed by TCRdb: fastp trimming at Q25, MiXCR alignment, in-frame beta chains only. Records with the same CDR3 protein are collapsed into one entry carrying the most frequent genes and DNA. For this entry, the V and J calls and clone size follow TCRdb and not the study's own pipeline. For this sample there are roughly 200,000 distinct CDR3 sequences; 85% to 95% appear just once. The ten largest clones take up about 0.08% of the sample.

Trimming removed 0 bases from V and 4 bases from J, leaving 12 bases between the germline ends. The CDR3, from cysteine to phenylalanine, totals 14 residues. Here the CDR3 DNA is all that survives: 42 bases in frame from base 1. CDR1 and CDR2 are read off the germline V gene as SQVTM and ANQGSEA. Peripheral blood CD8+ and CD4+ T cells from healthy donors, Susac syndrome patients and multiple sclerosis patients were profiled by high-throughput TCR beta sequencing. The multiple sclerosis controls were treatment-naive patients who had stable or active relapsing-remitting disease and met the revised McDonald criteria. CD8+ TEMRA cells were enriched by FACS, while bulk CD8+ and CD4+ T cells were purified by magnetic negative isolation. Blood was collected in EDTA tubes and processed within 24 hours, with PBMCs isolated through density gradient centrifugation. PBMCs intended for TCR sequencing were frozen in liquid nitrogen and were later thawed in a 37 degrees C water bath. Purity of sorted or isolated CD4+, CD8+ and CD8+ TEMRA cells was at least 90%.

Study-level results and caveats: The number of individuals in the TCR sequencing and HLA analysis was recognized as being relatively small.

The TCR comes from a human donor with multiple sclerosis. This chain is built from TRBV29-1 and TRBJ1-2, with the identity of the D gene unclear. The sequencing sample was made of CD4+ T cells from PBMCs. The DNA is as follows: TGCAGCGTTGAAGATCGAGAATCCAGCTATGGCTACACCTTC. The resulting protein is CSVEDRESSYGYTF.